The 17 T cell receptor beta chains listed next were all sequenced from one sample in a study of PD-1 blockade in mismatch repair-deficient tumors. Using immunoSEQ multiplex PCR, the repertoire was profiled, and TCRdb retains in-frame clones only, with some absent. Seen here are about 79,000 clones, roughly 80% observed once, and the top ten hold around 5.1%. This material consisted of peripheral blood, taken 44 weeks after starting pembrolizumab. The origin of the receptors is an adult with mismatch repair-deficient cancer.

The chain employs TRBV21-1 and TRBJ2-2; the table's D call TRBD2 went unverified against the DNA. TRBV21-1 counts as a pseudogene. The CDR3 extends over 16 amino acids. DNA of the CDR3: TGTGCCAGCAGCAACGGACTAGCGGAAAACACCGGGGAGCTGTTTTTT. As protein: CASSNGLAENTGELFF.

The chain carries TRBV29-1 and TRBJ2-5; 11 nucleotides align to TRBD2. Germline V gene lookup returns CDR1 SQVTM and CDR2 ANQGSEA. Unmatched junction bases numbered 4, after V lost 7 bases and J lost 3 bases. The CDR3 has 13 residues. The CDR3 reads CSATTSGEETQYF. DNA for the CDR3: TGCAGCGCCACGACTAGCGGGGAAGAGACCCAGTACTTC.

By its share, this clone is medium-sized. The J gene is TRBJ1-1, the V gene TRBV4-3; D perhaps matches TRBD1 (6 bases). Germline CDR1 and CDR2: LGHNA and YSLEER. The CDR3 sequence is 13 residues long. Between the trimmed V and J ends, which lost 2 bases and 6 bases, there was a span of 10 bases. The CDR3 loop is CASSQTGNSEAFF. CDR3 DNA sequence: TGCGCCAGCAGCCAAACAGGGAATTCTGAAGCTTTCTTT.

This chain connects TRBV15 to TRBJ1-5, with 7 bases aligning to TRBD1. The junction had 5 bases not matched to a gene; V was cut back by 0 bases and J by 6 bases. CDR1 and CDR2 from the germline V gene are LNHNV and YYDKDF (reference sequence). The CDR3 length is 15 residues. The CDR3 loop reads CATSRDLGGGQPQHF. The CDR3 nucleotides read TGTGCCACCAGCAGAGATCTAGGGGGCGGTCAGCCCCAGCATTTT.

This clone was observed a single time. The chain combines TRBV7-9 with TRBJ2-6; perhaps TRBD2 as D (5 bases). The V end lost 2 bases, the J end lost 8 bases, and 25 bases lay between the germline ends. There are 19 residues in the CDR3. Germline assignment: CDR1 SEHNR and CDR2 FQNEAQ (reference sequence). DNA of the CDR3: TGTGCCAGCAGCTTACTTCGGGAACTCCGGTGGTCTGGCTCCAACGTCCTGACTTTC. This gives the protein CASSLLRELRWSGSNVLTF.

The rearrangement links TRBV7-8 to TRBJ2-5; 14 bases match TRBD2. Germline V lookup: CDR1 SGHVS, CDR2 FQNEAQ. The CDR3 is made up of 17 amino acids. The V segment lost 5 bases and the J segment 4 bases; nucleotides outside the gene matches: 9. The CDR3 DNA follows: TGTGCCAGCAGCACCCCGACTAGCGGGAGGGGTATAGAGACCCAGTACTTC. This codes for CASSTPTSGRGIETQYF.

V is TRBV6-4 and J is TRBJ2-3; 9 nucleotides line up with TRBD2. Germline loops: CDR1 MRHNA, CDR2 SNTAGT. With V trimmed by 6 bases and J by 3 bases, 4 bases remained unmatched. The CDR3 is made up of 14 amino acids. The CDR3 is CASRAGGRTDTQYF. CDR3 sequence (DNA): TGTGCCAGCAGGGCGGGAGGGAGGACAGATACGCAGTATTTT.

In DNA form, the CDR3 reads TGTGCCAGCAGTTACTCAGGGGGGCCGGACACTGAAGCTTTCTTT. Translation: CASSYSGGPDTEAFF. The chain has TRBV6-5 and TRBJ1-1, with a possible D match to TRBD1 (6 bases). CDR1 MNHEY and CDR2 SVGAGI come from the germline V gene. This CDR3 has 15 amino acids. Between the trimmed V and J ends, which lost 0 bases and 3 bases, there was a span of 11 bases.

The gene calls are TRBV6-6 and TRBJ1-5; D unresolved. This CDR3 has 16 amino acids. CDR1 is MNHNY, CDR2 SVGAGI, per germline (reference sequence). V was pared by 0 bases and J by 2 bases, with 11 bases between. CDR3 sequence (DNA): TGTGCCAGCAGTTACTCTTATGCCGCGGGCAATCAGCCCCAGCATTTT. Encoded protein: CASSYSYAAGNQPQHF.

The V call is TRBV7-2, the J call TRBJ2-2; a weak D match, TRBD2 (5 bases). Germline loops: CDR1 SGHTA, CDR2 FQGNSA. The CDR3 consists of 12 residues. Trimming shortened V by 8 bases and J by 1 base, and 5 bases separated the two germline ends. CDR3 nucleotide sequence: TGTGCCAGCCGGGAGAACACCGGGGAGCTGTTTTTT. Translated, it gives CASRENTGELFF.

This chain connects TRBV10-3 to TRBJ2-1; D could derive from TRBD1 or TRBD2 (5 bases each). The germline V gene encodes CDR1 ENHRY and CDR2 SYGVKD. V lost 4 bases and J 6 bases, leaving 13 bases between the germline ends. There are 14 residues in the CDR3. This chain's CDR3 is CAISAGDGANEQFF. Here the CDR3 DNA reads TGTGCCATCAGTGCGGGCGACGGGGCCAATGAGCAGTTCTTC.

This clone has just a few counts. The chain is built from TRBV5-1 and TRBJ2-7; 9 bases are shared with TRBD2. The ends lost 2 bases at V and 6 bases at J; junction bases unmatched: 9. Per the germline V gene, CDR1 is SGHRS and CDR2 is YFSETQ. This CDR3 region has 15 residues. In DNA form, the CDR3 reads TGCGCCAGCAGCTTCCCTAGCGGGACACGGGCCGAGCAGTACTTC. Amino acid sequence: CASSFPSGTRAEQYF.

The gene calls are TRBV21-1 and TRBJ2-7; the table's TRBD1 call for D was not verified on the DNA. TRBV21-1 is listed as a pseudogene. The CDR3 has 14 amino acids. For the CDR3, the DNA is TGTGCCAGCAGCAGCGGGACAGACGGGGTCGAGCAGTACTTC. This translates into CASSSGTDGVEQYF.

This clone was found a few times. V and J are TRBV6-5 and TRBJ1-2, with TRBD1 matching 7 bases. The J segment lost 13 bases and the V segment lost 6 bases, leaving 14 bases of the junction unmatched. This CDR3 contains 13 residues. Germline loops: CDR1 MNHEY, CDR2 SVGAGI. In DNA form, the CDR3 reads TGTGCCAGCAGCGAACGGGACAGCCGCGTCGGCACCTTC. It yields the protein CASSERDSRVGTF.

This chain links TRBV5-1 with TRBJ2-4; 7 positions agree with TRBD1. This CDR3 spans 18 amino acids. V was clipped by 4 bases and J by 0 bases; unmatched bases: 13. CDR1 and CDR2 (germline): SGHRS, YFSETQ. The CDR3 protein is CASSEDRAANLAKNIQYF. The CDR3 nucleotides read TGCGCCAGCAGCGAAGACAGGGCCGCAAACTTAGCCAAAAACATTCAGTACTTC.

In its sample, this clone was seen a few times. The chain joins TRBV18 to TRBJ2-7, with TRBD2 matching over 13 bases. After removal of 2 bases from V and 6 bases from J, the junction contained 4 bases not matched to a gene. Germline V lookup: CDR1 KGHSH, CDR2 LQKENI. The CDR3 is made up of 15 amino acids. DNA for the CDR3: TGTGCCAGCTCACCAGGACTAGCGGGAGATGGCGAGCAGTACTTC. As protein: CASSPGLAGDGEQYF.

CDR3 in DNA: TGTGCCAGCAGCTCCGCGGGACTAGCGGGAGGCGAGCAGTACTTC. It yields the protein CASSSAGLAGGEQYF. The chain uses TRBV11-3 and TRBJ2-7, with 15 bases fitting TRBD2. Germline CDR1 reads SGHNT; CDR2 reads YENEEA. This CDR3 comprises 15 residues. Trimming removed 4 bases from V and 6 bases from J; junction bases left unmatched: 4.